Sequencing of this TCR beta chain was carried out in a study of blood T cells in healthy people across ages. The V gene lost 5 bases and the J gene lost 4 bases, with 8 bases spanning the gap. CDR1 is LGHNA and CDR2 is YSLEER in the germline V gene. The CDR3 is 12 amino acids. A second PCR of roughly 7 to 11 cycles used a sample-barcoded 5' primer and a J-beta primer mix. MiXCR was run by TCRdb on the 5' RACE reads, yielding one entry per CDR3 protein. The data hold about 1.4 million distinct CDR3 sequences, with roughly 64% observed a single time. The rearrangement joins TRBV4-3 to TRBJ1-2; D is undetermined. The sequence was obtained from a man aged 18-30 years in good health. Sequences were obtained from blood. CDR3 region: CASSGLGYGYTF. As DNA, the CDR3 is TGCGCCAGCAGCGGCCTTGGCTATGGCTACACCTTC.